The 3 T cell receptor beta chains given below trace back to one sample, sequenced in a study of identical twins. TCRdb re-called the 5' RACE reads with MiXCR, one entry per CDR3 protein. This sample yields 450,000 to 500,000 distinct CDR3 sequences, of which roughly an eighth are seen a single time; approximately 1% belongs to the top ten. Separately, the same data were catalogued under a study of yellow fever vaccine responses in identical twins.

Sequenced sample: CD4+ T cells sorted from blood. These receptors came from a young woman in good health.

There are a few counts of this clonotype. This chain uses TRBV24-1 with TRBJ1-1; no definite D call. The CDR3 extends over 10 amino acids. The germline gives CDR1 KGHDR, CDR2 SFDVKD. The CDR3 region is CAGRWREAFF. DNA for the CDR3: TGTGCTGGTCGTTGGAGGGAAGCTTTCTTT.

This chain links TRBV20-1 with TRBJ1-4; D remains ambiguous. Germline CDR1 DFQATT, CDR2 SNEGSKA (reference sequence). Trimming left V 5 bases short and J 4 bases short, with 14 bases between. There are 14 residues in the CDR3. CDR3 nucleotide sequence: TGCAGTGCTCACGGCAGTTCCTTTAATGAAAAACTGTTTTTT. Amino acid sequence: CSAHGSSFNEKLFF.

The chain employs TRBV25-1 and TRBJ2-5; 9 bases line up with TRBD2. The V gene end was trimmed by 4 bases and the J gene end by 4 bases; junction bases not matched to a gene: 7. This CDR3 spans 15 amino acids. Germline V lookup: CDR1 MGHDK, CDR2 SYGVNS. CDR3 amino acids: CASSAGLARGETQYF. CDR3 sequence (DNA): TGTGCCAGCAGTGCCGGACTAGCGCGGGGAGAGACCCAGTACTTC.